These T cell receptor beta chains were read from a single sample in a study of T cells after yellow fever vaccination. One entry per CDR3 protein, called by TCRdb with MiXCR from the 5' RACE reads. The sample lists 300,000 or so distinct CDR3 sequences, less than 9.5% seen once, with approximately 18% in the top ten. Here the sequenced sample was PBMCs, taken approximately 47 days after the first yellow fever vaccination. The receptors originated from a young man who received the YFV17D yellow fever vaccine. Each CDR3 is given with its conserved first and last residue. Fields, in order: CDR3 length, D gene, clone size, V gene, J gene, CDR3 protein, CDR3 DNA. D genes are given only for firm matches. Expanded clones are given a class, and other clones once, few, many or no size at all.

cdr3_length: 16; d_call: -; clone_size: -; v_call: TRBV6-1; j_call: TRBJ2-7; cdr3_aa: CASSSSSGVLPYEQYF; cdr3_nt: TGTGCCAGCAGCTCAAGTTCAGGGGTTCTCCCCTACGAGCAGTACTTC
cdr3_length: 15; d_call: -; clone_size: -; v_call: TRBV5-4; j_call: TRBJ2-2; cdr3_aa: CASSFRGLNTGELFF; cdr3_nt: TGTGCCAGCAGCTTCCGGGGCTTGAACACCGGGGAGCTGTTTTTT
cdr3_length: 16; d_call: TRBD2; clone_size: few; v_call: TRBV5-1; j_call: TRBJ2-3; cdr3_aa: CASSLTSGGTTDTQYF; cdr3_nt: TGCGCCAGCAGCTTAACTAGCGGGGGCACCACAGATACGCAGTATTTT
cdr3_length: 14; d_call: TRBD1; clone_size: many; v_call: TRBV20-1; j_call: TRBJ1-2; cdr3_aa: CSARADREDYGYTF; cdr3_nt: TGCAGTGCTAGGGCGGACAGGGAAGACTATGGCTACACCTTC
cdr3_length: 13; d_call: -; clone_size: few; v_call: TRBV7-2; j_call: TRBJ1-5; cdr3_aa: CASSAWGGQPQHF; cdr3_nt: TGTGCCAGCAGCGCCTGGGGAGGCCAGCCCCAGCATTTT
cdr3_length: 13; d_call: -; clone_size: -; v_call: TRBV5-1; j_call: TRBJ2-3; cdr3_aa: CASREGVTDTQYF; cdr3_nt: TGCGCCAGCAGGGAGGGAGTCACAGATACGCAGTATTTT
cdr3_length: 15; d_call: TRBD2; clone_size: -; v_call: TRBV9; j_call: TRBJ2-3; cdr3_aa: CASSVPPAGADTQYF; cdr3_nt: TGTGCCAGCAGCGTCCCCCCCGCGGGGGCAGATACGCAGTATTTT
cdr3_length: 14; d_call: -; clone_size: -; v_call: TRBV20-1; j_call: TRBJ1-3; cdr3_aa: CSAPYGSSGNTIYF; cdr3_nt: TGCAGTGCCCCCTACGGAAGCTCTGGAAACACCATATATTTT
cdr3_length: 16; d_call: -; clone_size: -; v_call: TRBV7-2; j_call: TRBJ2-3; cdr3_aa: CASSVSRGGEADTQYF; cdr3_nt: TGTGCCAGCAGCGTTTCTAGGGGGGGGGAGGCCGATACGCAGTATTTT
cdr3_length: 16; d_call: -; clone_size: many; v_call: TRBV27; j_call: TRBJ1-5; cdr3_aa: CASSLSGLGGNQPQHF; cdr3_nt: TGTGCCAGCAGTTTATCGGGACTCGGGGGCAATCAGCCCCAGCATTTT
cdr3_length: 13; d_call: -; clone_size: -; v_call: TRBV5-1; j_call: TRBJ1-5; cdr3_aa: CASRTDPNQPQHF; cdr3_nt: TGCGCCAGCAGGACAGACCCTAATCAGCCCCAGCATTTT
cdr3_length: 14; d_call: -; clone_size: -; v_call: TRBV28; j_call: TRBJ1-5; cdr3_aa: CASSLPDRNQPQHF; cdr3_nt: TGTGCCAGCAGTTTACCAGACCGGAACCAGCCCCAGCATTTT
cdr3_length: 14; d_call: -; clone_size: -; v_call: TRBV7-6; j_call: TRBJ2-5; cdr3_aa: CASSLVAGRETQYF; cdr3_nt: TGTGCCAGCAGCTTAGTCGCAGGGAGAGAGACCCAGTACTTC
cdr3_length: 13; d_call: TRBD1; clone_size: -; v_call: TRBV5-1; j_call: TRBJ1-1; cdr3_aa: CASSAGQDGEAFF; cdr3_nt: TGCGCCAGCAGCGCCGGACAGGATGGTGAAGCTTTCTTT
cdr3_length: 14; d_call: TRBD1; clone_size: many; v_call: TRBV3-1; j_call: TRBJ1-6; cdr3_aa: CASSPRQGAGPLHF; cdr3_nt: TGTGCCAGCAGCCCACGACAGGGGGCAGGGCCCCTCCACTTT
cdr3_length: 15; d_call: -; clone_size: -; v_call: TRBV5-1; j_call: TRBJ2-3; cdr3_aa: CASSRDRKNTDTQYF; cdr3_nt: TGCGCCAGCAGTCGTGACAGGAAAAACACAGATACGCAGTATTTT
cdr3_length: 15; d_call: -; clone_size: few; v_call: TRBV2; j_call: TRBJ2-1; cdr3_aa: CASSEYRQLNNEQFF; cdr3_nt: TGTGCCAGCAGTGAATACCGACAGTTAAACAATGAGCAGTTCTTC
cdr3_length: 15; d_call: -; clone_size: many; v_call: TRBV5-1; j_call: TRBJ1-3; cdr3_aa: CASSLGLLSGNTIYF; cdr3_nt: TGCGCCAGCAGTCTAGGGCTTCTCTCTGGAAACACCATATATTTT
cdr3_length: 14; d_call: -; clone_size: -; v_call: TRBV28; j_call: TRBJ2-1; cdr3_aa: CASSPIRTVNEQFF; cdr3_nt: TGTGCCAGCAGTCCGATACGGACAGTCAATGAGCAGTTCTTC
cdr3_length: 14; d_call: TRBD1; clone_size: -; v_call: TRBV7-9; j_call: TRBJ1-1; cdr3_aa: CASSSSGTVSEAFF; cdr3_nt: TGTGCCAGCAGCTCTTCAGGGACAGTCAGTGAAGCTTTCTTT
cdr3_length: 13; d_call: -; clone_size: -; v_call: TRBV5-1; j_call: TRBJ1-1; cdr3_aa: CASSGNSGTEAFF; cdr3_nt: TGCGCCAGCAGCGGAAATAGCGGCACTGAAGCTTTCTTT
cdr3_length: 18; d_call: -; clone_size: -; v_call: TRBV11-1; j_call: TRBJ2-1; cdr3_aa: CASMAVGGSGRFYNEQFF; cdr3_nt: TGTGCCAGCATGGCGGTCGGGGGTAGCGGCCGGTTCTACAATGAGCAGTTCTTC